A single sample is the source of the 14 T cell receptor beta chains below, sequenced in a study of control samples from healthy donors and cancer patients. The repertoire was sequenced with immunoSEQ multiplex PCR; TCRdb's copy has only in-frame clones and lacks some. The sample has about 51,000 clones; roughly nine tenths are singletons. The sample was PBMCs. These receptors originate from a man aged 40-49 years with colorectal cancer.

The rearrangement uses TRBV10-2 and TRBJ1-5; D not resolved. CDR1 is WSHSY, CDR2 SAAADI, per germline. Deletions cut 0 bases from V and 4 bases from J, with 7 bases between. This CDR3 region has 14 residues. The CDR3 coding sequence is TGCGCCAGCAGTGAGTCTTTAGGTAATCAGCCCCAGCATTTT. Amino acid sequence: CASSESLGNQPQHF.

The chain combines TRBV5-1 with TRBJ2-1, with D perhaps matching TRBD1 (5 bases). The CDR3 is made up of 15 amino acids. Germline V gene data show CDR1 as SGHRS and CDR2 as YFSETQ. The V and J ends lost 4 bases and 8 bases respectively, with 19 bases between them. The CDR3 DNA follows: TGCGCCAGCAGCCCGACGGCTGGGGCCCGGCATGAGCAGTTCTTC. It codes for CASSPTAGARHEQFF.

The V call is TRBV14, the J call TRBJ1-1, with D hard to call. Germline V lookup: CDR1 SGHDN, CDR2 FVKESK. The CDR3 is made up of 13 amino acids. Trimming left V 4 bases short and J 0 bases short, with 6 bases between. CDR3 in DNA: TGTGCCAGCAGCCCGCACATGAACACTGAAGCTTTCTTT. Translating it yields CASSPHMNTEAFF. The full variable domain, with the rest looked up from reference TRBV14 and TRBJ1-1, is EAGVTQFPSHSVIEKGQTVTLRCDPISGHDNLYWYRRVMGKEIKFLLHFVKESKQDESGMPNNRFLAERTGGTYSTLKVQPAELEDSGVYFCASSPHMNTEAFFGQGTRLTVV.

In its sample, this clone was seen once. The chain recombines TRBV27 with TRBJ1-1; TRBD1 matches 8 bases. With 3 bases clipped from V and 5 bases from J, the junction kept 5 bases outside the gene matches. The germline gives CDR1 MNHEY, CDR2 SMNVEV (reference sequence). CDR3 size: 14 residues. Written as DNA, the CDR3 is TGTGCCAGCAGTTTGCAGGGGGCGTGGACTGAAGCTTTCTTT. Residues: CASSLQGAWTEAFF.

J is TRBJ2-2 and V is TRBV6-6; possibly TRBD1 or TRBD2 for D (6 bases each). Trimming removed 8 bases at V and 4 bases at J, with 20 bases between. Germline CDR1 MNHNY, CDR2 SVGAGI (reference sequence). CDR3 size: 16 residues. The CDR3 coding sequence is TGTGCCAGCCTCCGCCGAGCAGGGGAGGTCACCGGGGAGCTGTTTTTT. Residues: CASLRRAGEVTGELFF.

The chain uses TRBV7-9 and TRBJ2-7; perhaps TRBD2 as D (6 bases). The germline CDR1 and CDR2 sequences are SEHNR and FQNEAQ (reference sequence). Trimming removed 0 bases from V and 3 bases from J, with 15 bases in between. The CDR3 spans 16 residues. This CDR3 is CASSLASRTKGYEQYF. CDR3 nucleotide sequence: TGTGCCAGCAGCTTAGCCTCCCGGACTAAGGGCTACGAGCAGTACTTC.

This chain joins TRBV5-5 and TRBJ2-2; either TRBD1 or TRBD2 may supply D (5 bases each). Trimming took 0 bases from V and 8 from J, leaving 17 bases between them. The CDR3 is 16 amino acids. Germline values: CDR1 SGHKS, CDR2 YYEKEE (reference sequence). CDR3 in amino acids: CASSLEGTRGGGELFF. CDR3 DNA sequence: TGTGCCAGCAGCTTGGAGGGGACGAGGGGTGGAGGGGAGCTGTTTTTT.

V usage is TRBV5-1 and J usage is TRBJ2-1; 7 positions match TRBD2. V lost 6 bases, J lost 8 bases, and 17 bases stayed unmatched. Germline lookup yields CDR1 SGHRS and CDR2 YFSETQ. This CDR3 region has 16 residues. CDR3 loop: CASTYEGLAVWDEQFF. CDR3 nucleotide sequence: TGCGCCAGCACCTACGAGGGTCTAGCGGTTTGGGATGAGCAGTTCTTC.

Worth noting for this clone: The junction differs from germline at one of its ends, possibly a read error. The rearrangement joins TRBV7-7 to TRBJ2-1; no clear D. The germline V gene has CDR1 SSHAT and CDR2 FNYEAQ (reference sequence). The CDR3 totals 13 residues. The CDR3 DNA reads TGTGCTAGCAGCTTAGGCTCCGTCGGCGAGCAGTTCTTC. Encoded protein: CASSLGSVGEQFF.

J is TRBJ2-5 and V is TRBV6-6; D is unresolved. CDR1 is MNHNY and CDR2 is SVGAGI in the germline V gene (reference sequence). This CDR3 has 12 residues. V shed 5 bases and J shed 2 bases, with 6 bases lying between them. The CDR3 coding sequence is TGTGCCAGCAGTCCGCAACAAGAGACCCAGTACTTC. It is translated as CASSPQQETQYF.

CDR3 sequence: CATSDSSGYVETQYF. The CDR3 DNA follows: TGTGCCACCAGTGACTCGTCCGGTTATGTGGAGACCCAGTACTTC. The chain links TRBV24-1 to TRBJ2-5; D ambiguous. V was pared by 4 bases and J by 5 bases, with 16 bases between. Looked up from germline, CDR1 is KGHDR and CDR2 is SFDVKD. The length of the CDR3 is 15 residues.

This clone was found a few times. The chain links TRBV27 to TRBJ1-1; D may be TRBD1 (6 bases). The CDR3 is made up of 13 amino acids. Germline CDR1 MNHEY, CDR2 SMNVEV (reference sequence). V was pared by 5 bases and J by 6 bases, with 13 bases between. The CDR3 DNA reads TGTGCCAGCAGTACCTACAGGGCTGCTGAAGCTTTCTTT. Its translation: CASSTYRAAEAFF.

This sequence joins TRBV5-6 and TRBJ1-5, with TRBD1 matching over 8 bases. V was clipped by 1 base and J by 5 bases; unmatched bases: 2. CDR3 length: 14 amino acids. From germline, CDR1 is SGHDT and CDR2 YYEEEE. Here the CDR3 reads CASSLTGGDQPQHF. The CDR3 nucleotides are TGTGCCAGCAGCTTGACAGGGGGTGATCAGCCCCAGCATTTT.

The chain combines TRBV7-9 with TRBJ2-1, with D possibly being TRBD1 or TRBD2 (5 bases each). The CDR3 runs 13 residues. V shed 4 bases and J shed 8 bases, with 12 bases lying between them. From germline, CDR1 is SEHNR and CDR2 FQNEAQ (reference sequence). In DNA form, the CDR3 reads TGTGCCAGCAGCTCGGCACAGGAGGATGAGCAGTTCTTC. Protein product: CASSSAQEDEQFF.